The clone carrying this T cell receptor beta chain has more than one count but fewer than ten. Its cognate antigen is unknown. The source of the sample is a study of OX40 agonist ivuxolimab in advanced cancers. Background on the study: Among those enrolled, mean age was about 63 years (range about 23 to 85) and approximately 83% were male. Therapy given before enrollment (anti-PD-1, anti-PD-L1 or anti-CTLA-4) was allowed, and 35% to 45% had some. Study findings and constraints: Among the lowest peripheral clonal expansion occurred in 0.1-3.0 mg/kg partial responders. Blood T cells, both CD4+ and CD8+, expanded clonally by week 6 at 0.1 to 3.0 mg/kg.

The CDR3 runs to 10 residues. Trimming removed 6 bases from V and 6 bases from J, with 5 bases in between. CDR1 and CDR2 (germline): SNHLY, FYNNEI. The assay was immunoSEQ multiplex PCR, and TCRdb's table has in-frame clones only and misses some. The sample has fewer than 85,000 clones, around 78% seen once. Sequencing was performed on CD4+ or CD8+ T cells sorted from blood, taken in a trial of the OX40 agonist ivuxolimab. This receptor was identified in an adult with an advanced solid tumor such as melanoma, head and neck, liver or kidney cancer. This chain joins TRBV2 and TRBJ1-1; D perhaps matches TRBD1 (5 bases). CDR3 sequence: CASRTAEAFF. As DNA, the CDR3 is TGTGCCAGCAGGACAGCTGAAGCTTTCTTT.